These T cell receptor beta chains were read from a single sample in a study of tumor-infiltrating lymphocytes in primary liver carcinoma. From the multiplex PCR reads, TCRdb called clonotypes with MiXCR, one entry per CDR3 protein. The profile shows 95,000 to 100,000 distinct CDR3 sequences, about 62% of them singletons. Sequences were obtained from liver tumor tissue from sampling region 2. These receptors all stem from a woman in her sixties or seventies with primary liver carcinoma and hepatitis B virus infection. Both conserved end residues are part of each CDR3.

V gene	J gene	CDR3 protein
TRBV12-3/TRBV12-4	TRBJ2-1	CDSAYGYNGQFF
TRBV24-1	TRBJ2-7	CATSDSRTGLYF
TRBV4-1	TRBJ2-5	CTSSFQTMGVQYF
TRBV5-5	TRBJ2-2	CASSHSGGSNTRELFF
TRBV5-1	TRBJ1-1	CTSNPRGLGMNTEAFF
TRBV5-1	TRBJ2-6	CDSSLGRGGSLSGANVLTF
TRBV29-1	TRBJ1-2	CSAGSGYNYGYTF
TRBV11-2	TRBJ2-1	CASILPPGQCNEQFF
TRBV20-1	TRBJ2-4	CSAVEARWDIQYF
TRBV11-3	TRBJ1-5	CASGLRGNQPKHF
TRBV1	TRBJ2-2	CTSSQECPLGEGRDGELFF
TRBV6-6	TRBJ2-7	CASSYDRDRILYF
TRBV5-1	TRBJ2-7	CTSSLDGQGLTYEQYF
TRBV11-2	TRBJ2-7	CASFGRGGTYEQYF
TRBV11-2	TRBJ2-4	CVSSPRLAGGPRIKYIQYF
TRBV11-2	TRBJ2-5	CAGSLPDTAQYF
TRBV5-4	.	CASRLESASGRPQAKNIQFF
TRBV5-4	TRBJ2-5	CASSPGGENGETQYF
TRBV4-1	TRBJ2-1	CASSQRDLDANEQLF
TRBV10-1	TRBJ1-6	CAGSVTKNSPLHF
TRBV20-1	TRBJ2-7	CSAQSSYKQYF
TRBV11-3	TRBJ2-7	CASSPDRAESGTYEQYF
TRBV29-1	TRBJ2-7	CSVGPGTSSYEQYF
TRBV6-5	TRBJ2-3	CASSFLTGPDTQYF
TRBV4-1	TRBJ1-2	CASSLEGRVSYPSGYTF
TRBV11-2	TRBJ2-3	CASCGSDTQYF
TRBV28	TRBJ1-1	CASWARDGGTEAFF
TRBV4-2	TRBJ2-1	CVSSPRDMVNEQFF
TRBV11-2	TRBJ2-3	CASSLVVSTGMQYF
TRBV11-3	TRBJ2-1	CASSPLLAGKRNEQFF
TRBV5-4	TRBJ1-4	CASSIRGGWEKLFF
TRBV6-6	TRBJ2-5	CASIASEARETKYF
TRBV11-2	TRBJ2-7	CASSSGSGAGGYEQYF
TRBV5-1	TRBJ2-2	CASNWTIRGTGELFF
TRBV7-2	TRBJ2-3	CASSLANTDTHYF
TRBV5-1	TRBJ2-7	CTSSCLGAGGPYEQYF
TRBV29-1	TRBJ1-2	CGVEDQGDRGLRGYTF
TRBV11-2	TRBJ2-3	CASSTILNTDTQYF
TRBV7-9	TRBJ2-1	CASSLGVTSYNEQFF
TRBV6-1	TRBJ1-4	CASSEAGTETSINEKLFF
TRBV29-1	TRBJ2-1	CSVRPGGTYNEQFF
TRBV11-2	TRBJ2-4	CAKSLDGWGRDIQHF
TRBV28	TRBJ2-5	CASTGKIQETQYF
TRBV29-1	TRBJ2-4	CSVLIAGTTNF
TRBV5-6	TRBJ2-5	CASSFPQGTVEETQYF
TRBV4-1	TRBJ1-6	CASNQVMGQGAYSSLHF
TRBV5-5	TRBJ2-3	CAITVGGHTDTQYF
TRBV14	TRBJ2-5	CASSEDLAIQETKYF